This T cell receptor beta chain was profiled in a study of shared clonotypes between healthy human individuals. With respect to this clone: Its target is not known.

Naive CD8 cells lacked CD45RO, underwent positive selection for CCR7 and left out terminally differentiated effector memory CD45RA+ cells. Profiling relied on immunoSEQ multiplex PCR, and the TCRdb table lists in-frame clones only, not all of them. The sample shows over 800,000 clones, more than 85% of them seen only once. The germline V gene encodes CDR1 SGHAT and CDR2 FQNNGV. The V end was cut by 1 base, the J end by 2 bases, with 14 bases between. The CDR3 has 17 residues. Study-level results: In this cohort, only blood was sampled, and tissue repertoires likely differ.

The J gene is TRBJ2-2, the V gene TRBV11-2; D is ambiguous. The sample taken for sequencing was naive CD8+ T cells sorted from blood. The sequence derives from a man aged 25 to 40 in good health. Here the CDR3 DNA reads TGTGCCAGCAGCTTAGTCGCGCAGGATCCTAACACCGGGGAGCTGTTTTTT. Translating gives CASSLVAQDPNTGELFF.